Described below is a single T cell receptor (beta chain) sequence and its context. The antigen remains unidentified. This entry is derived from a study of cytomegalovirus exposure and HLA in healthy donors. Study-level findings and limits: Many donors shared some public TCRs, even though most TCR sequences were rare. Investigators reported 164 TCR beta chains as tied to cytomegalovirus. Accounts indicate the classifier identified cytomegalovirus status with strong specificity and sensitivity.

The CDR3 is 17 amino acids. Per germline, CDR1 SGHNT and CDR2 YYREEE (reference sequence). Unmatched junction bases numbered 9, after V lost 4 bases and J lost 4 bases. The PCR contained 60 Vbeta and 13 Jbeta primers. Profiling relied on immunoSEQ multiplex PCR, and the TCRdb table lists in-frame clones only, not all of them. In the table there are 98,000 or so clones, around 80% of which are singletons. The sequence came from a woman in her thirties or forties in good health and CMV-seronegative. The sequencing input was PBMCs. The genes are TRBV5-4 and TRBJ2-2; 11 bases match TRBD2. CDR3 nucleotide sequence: TGTGCCAGCAGCCCTACCTCCGGGACTAGCGGCACCGGGGAGCTGTTTTTT. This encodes CASSPTSGTSGTGELFF.